A selection of T cell receptor beta chains follows, all from one sample in a study of OX40 agonist ivuxolimab in advanced cancers. TCRdb's copy holds only in-frame clones and misses some; the assay was immunoSEQ multiplex PCR. The table lists 71,000 or so clones, 75% to 85% of them singletons. The specimen was CD4+ or CD8+ T cells sorted from blood, collected in a trial of the OX40 agonist ivuxolimab. The receptors were sampled from an adult with an advanced solid tumor such as melanoma, head and neck, liver or kidney cancer. Each CDR3 is given with its conserved first and last residue. The D gene is left open where the match is weak. Clone size appears in some rows only: once, few, many, or a class for an expanded clone.

V: TRBV28; size: .; J: TRBJ2-7; length: 16; D: TRBD1; CDR3: CASSSGTGVFSYEQYF; DNA: TGTGCCAGCAGTTCAGGGACAGGAGTTTTTTCCTACGAGCAGTACTTC
V: TRBV19; size: .; J: TRBJ1-5; length: 15; D: .; CDR3: CASNVKPAGGQPQHF; DNA: TGTGCCAGTAACGTCAAACCCGCGGGCGGCCAGCCCCAGCATTTT
V: TRBV28; size: once; J: TRBJ2-5; length: 14; D: .; CDR3: CASSLMRLGGTQYF; DNA: TGTGCCAGCTCATTAATGCGTCTAGGGGGGACCCAGTACTTC
V: TRBV5-4; size: .; J: TRBJ2-5; length: 15; D: TRBD2; CDR3: CASSQRSGGGETQYF; DNA: TGTGCCAGCAGCCAAAGATCTGGGGGGGGAGAGACCCAGTACTTC
V: TRBV25-1; size: .; J: TRBJ2-7; length: 13; D: .; CDR3: CASSERWSYEQYF; DNA: TGTGCCAGCAGTGAAAGGTGGTCTTACGAGCAGTACTTC
V: TRBV9; size: .; J: TRBJ2-3; length: 15; D: TRBD2; CDR3: CASSSGLVRSDTQYF; DNA: TGTGCCAGCAGCAGCGGACTAGTGAGGTCAGATACGCAGTATTTT
V: TRBV19; size: .; J: TRBJ2-5; length: 15; D: TRBD1; CDR3: CASNDRDRGKETQYF; DNA: TGTGCCAGTAACGACCGGGACAGGGGAAAAGAGACCCAGTACTTC
V: TRBV7-3; size: .; J: TRBJ2-1; length: 14; D: .; CDR3: CASSLGGPGSEQFF; DNA: TGTGCCAGCAGCCTCGGGGGCCCGGGGTCGGAGCAGTTCTTC
V: TRBV7-9; size: .; J: TRBJ2-7; length: 12; D: .; CDR3: CASIGGNFVQYF; DNA: TGTGCCAGCATAGGCGGGAATTTTGTGCAGTACTTC
V: TRBV13; size: .; J: TRBJ2-4; length: 14; D: .; CDR3: CASSSGLAKNIQYF; DNA: TGTGCCAGCAGCTCGGGACTAGCCAAAAACATTCAGTACTTC
V: TRBV27; size: .; J: TRBJ1-2; length: 13; D: .; CDR3: CASSLSAGYGYTF; DNA: TGTGCCAGCAGTTTATCGGCAGGGTATGGCTACACCTTC
V: TRBV4-2; size: .; J: TRBJ1-6; length: 15; D: TRBD1; CDR3: CASSQDRGYNSPLHF; DNA: TGTGCCAGCAGCCAAGACAGGGGGTACAATTCACCCCTCCACTTT
V: TRBV9; size: .; J: TRBJ1-6; length: 14; D: .; CDR3: CASSPGRANSPLHF; DNA: TGTGCCAGCAGCCCCGGCAGGGCTAATTCACCCCTCCACTTT
V: TRBV28; size: .; J: TRBJ2-1; length: 17; D: TRBD2; CDR3: CASSFRGLAGLAGVRFF; DNA: TGTGCCAGCAGTTTTAGGGGGCTAGCGGGATTGGCAGGGGTTCGGTTCTTC
V: TRBV4-3; size: .; J: TRBJ1-1; length: 14; D: .; CDR3: CASSQDVVNTEAFF; DNA: TGCGCCAGCAGCCAAGATGTGGTGAACACTGAAGCTTTCTTT
V: TRBV10-1; size: .; J: TRBJ1-1; length: 13; D: .; CDR3: CASSEDRRSEAFF; DNA: TGCGCCAGCAGTGAGGACAGGAGGTCTGAAGCTTTCTTT
V: TRBV30; size: once; J: TRBJ2-1; length: 17; D: TRBD2; CDR3: CAWSVLRTSGGRNEQFF; DNA: TGTGCCTGGAGTGTACTACGAACTAGCGGGGGGCGTAATGAGCAGTTCTTC
V: TRBV5-4; size: once; J: TRBJ2-7; length: 15; D: TRBD1; CDR3: CASSLATGGVGRQYF; DNA: TGTGCCAGCAGCTTGGCGACAGGGGGCGTGGGAAGGCAGTACTTC
V: TRBV25-1; size: .; J: TRBJ1-1; length: 12; D: .; CDR3: CATLPGNTEAFF; DNA: TGTGCCACCCTCCCGGGGAACACTGAAGCTTTCTTT
V: TRBV28; size: few; J: TRBJ1-4; length: 15; D: .; CDR3: CASSFEGGRVEKLFF; DNA: TGTGCCAGCAGTTTCGAGGGGGGGCGGGTTGAAAAACTGTTTTTT
V: TRBV29-1; size: .; J: TRBJ1-1; length: 13; D: .; CDR3: CSVPDDGDTEAFF; DNA: TGCAGCGTTCCCGATGACGGGGACACTGAAGCTTTCTTT
V: TRBV4-1; size: .; J: TRBJ2-2; length: 18; D: TRBD2; CDR3: CASSQASGSGGRTGELFF; DNA: TGCGCCAGCAGCCAAGCGTCTGGTAGCGGGGGGCGGACCGGGGAGCTGTTTTTT
V: TRBV6-1; size: .; J: TRBJ2-1; length: 13; D: .; CDR3: CASSGHRANEQFF; DNA: TGTGCCAGCAGTGGGCACAGGGCCAATGAGCAGTTCTTC
V: TRBV23-1; size: .; J: TRBJ2-3; length: 15; D: .; CDR3: CASSQEAGVTDTQYF; DNA: TGCGCCAGCAGTCAGGAAGCCGGGGTGACAGATACGCAGTATTTT
V: TRBV7-9; size: .; J: TRBJ2-5; length: 15; D: TRBD1; CDR3: CASSPRTGPQETQYF; DNA: TGTGCCAGCAGCCCCAGGACAGGGCCCCAAGAGACCCAGTACTTC
V: TRBV7-9; size: .; J: TRBJ1-2; length: 12; D: .; CDR3: CASSLEVDGYTF; DNA: TGTGCCAGCAGCTTAGAAGTTGATGGCTACACCTTC
V: TRBV7-2; size: .; J: TRBJ2-2; length: 15; D: .; CDR3: CASRPGTSIPGELFF; DNA: TGTGCCAGCAGACCCGGGACCAGTATACCCGGGGAGCTGTTTTTT
V: TRBV10-3; size: .; J: TRBJ2-2; length: 15; D: .; CDR3: CAISEPGPNTGELFF; DNA: TGTGCCATCAGTGAACCGGGACCCAACACCGGGGAGCTGTTTTTT
V: TRBV6-6; size: .; J: TRBJ1-4; length: 14; D: TRBD1; CDR3: CASRMTGSNEKLFF; DNA: TGTGCCAGCAGGATGACAGGGTCAAATGAAAAACTGTTTTTT
V: TRBV28; size: few; J: TRBJ1-1; length: 14; D: TRBD1; CDR3: CASSRTGGTAEAFF; DNA: TGTGCCAGCAGTCGTACAGGGGGCACAGCTGAAGCTTTCTTT
V: TRBV2; size: .; J: TRBJ1-2; length: 14; D: TRBD1; CDR3: CASTLGQANYGYTF; DNA: TGTGCCAGCACCTTGGGACAGGCTAACTATGGCTACACCTTC
V: TRBV10-1; size: few; J: TRBJ2-5; length: 13; D: TRBD1; CDR3: CASSRDRDETQYF; DNA: TGCGCCAGCAGCCGGGACAGGGATGAGACCCAGTACTTC
V: TRBV18; size: .; J: TRBJ2-2; length: 18; D: TRBD2; CDR3: CASSPRPSGSRDTGELFF; DNA: TGTGCCAGCTCACCACGTCCTAGCGGGAGTCGGGACACCGGGGAGCTGTTTTTT
V: TRBV6-5; size: .; J: TRBJ1-3; length: 13; D: TRBD1; CDR3: CASSPELGGERHF; DNA: TGTGCCAGCAGTCCCGAACTAGGGGGCGAGAGGCATTTT
V: TRBV13; size: few; J: TRBJ2-2; length: 16; D: TRBD2; CDR3: CASSLGRGGNTGELFF; DNA: TGTGCCAGCAGCTTAGGTCGCGGGGGGAACACCGGGGAGCTGTTTTTT
V: TRBV4-2; size: .; J: TRBJ2-3; length: 14; D: TRBD2; CDR3: CASSQSGGTDTQYF; DNA: TGTGCCAGCAGCCAAAGCGGGGGAACAGATACGCAGTATTTT
V: TRBV12-5; size: .; J: TRBJ1-2; length: 13; D: .; CDR3: CASGPGTEYGYTF; DNA: TGTGCTAGTGGGCCTGGGACGGAGTATGGCTACACCTTC
V: TRBV7-8; size: .; J: TRBJ1-1; length: 14; D: .; CDR3: CASSPGLWNTEAFF; DNA: TGTGCCAGCAGCCCGGGTCTGTGGAACACTGAAGCTTTCTTT
V: TRBV10-2; size: .; J: TRBJ1-5; length: 13; D: .; CDR3: CARRRGRDQPQHF; DNA: TGCGCCAGGCGGAGGGGGAGAGATCAGCCCCAGCATTTT
V: TRBV2; size: .; J: TRBJ1-1; length: 15; D: TRBD1; CDR3: CASSASGQGASEAFF; DNA: TGTGCCAGCAGTGCCTCGGGACAGGGGGCCAGTGAAGCTTTCTTT
V: TRBV28; size: .; J: TRBJ2-5; length: 15; D: .; CDR3: CASSLGPTREKTQYF; DNA: TGTGCCAGCAGTTTGGGTCCCACTAGGGAGAAGACCCAGTACTTC
V: TRBV19; size: few; J: TRBJ2-7; length: 12; D: .; CDR3: CASSILGGVQYF; DNA: TGTGCCAGTAGTATTCTTGGAGGGGTACAGTACTTC
V: TRBV30; size: .; J: TRBJ1-1; length: 14; D: .; CDR3: CACRDPPLYTEAFF; DNA: TGTGCCTGTAGGGACCCCCCGTTATACACTGAAGCTTTCTTT
V: TRBV2; size: .; J: TRBJ1-4; length: 14; D: TRBD1; CDR3: CASSEGQRNEKLFF; DNA: TGTGCCAGCAGCGAGGGACAGAGAAATGAAAAACTGTTTTTT
V: TRBV5-1; size: .; J: TRBJ2-2; length: 14; D: .; CDR3: CASSIQGITGELFF; DNA: TGCGCCAGCAGTATTCAGGGTATCACCGGGGAGCTGTTTTTT
V: TRBV5-6; size: few; J: TRBJ1-6; length: 13; D: .; CDR3: CASSWGPLSPLHF; DNA: TGTGCCAGCAGCTGGGGACCGCTATCACCCCTCCACTTT
V: TRBV18; size: .; J: TRBJ1-1; length: 14; D: .; CDR3: CASSLTGTLTEAFF; DNA: TGTGCCAGCTCACTTACCGGGACTTTAACTGAAGCTTTCTTT
V: TRBV10-3; size: .; J: TRBJ2-1; length: 14; D: TRBD1; CDR3: CAISGDRDSNEQFF; DNA: TGTGCCATCAGTGGGGACAGGGACAGCAATGAGCAGTTCTTC
V: TRBV6-6; size: .; J: TRBJ2-2; length: 14; D: .; CDR3: CASSYSRQIGELFF; DNA: TGTGCCAGCAGTTACTCGAGGCAGATCGGGGAGCTGTTTTTT
V: TRBV10-1; size: .; J: TRBJ2-7; length: 20; D: .; CDR3: CASSASPPVGASGKLYEQYF; DNA: TGCGCCAGCAGTGCCTCCCCTCCGGTGGGGGCTAGCGGAAAACTTTACGAGCAGTACTTC
V: TRBV2; size: .; J: TRBJ1-5; length: 13; D: .; CDR3: CASSVGDGRPQHF; DNA: TGTGCCAGCAGTGTTGGGGACGGACGCCCCCAGCATTTT
V: TRBV12-2; size: .; J: TRBJ2-2; length: 21; D: .; CDR3: CASRLAGWLAVRIGYTGELFF; DNA: TGTGCAAGTCGCTTAGCGGGTTGGCTAGCGGTGAGGATTGGGTACACCGGGGAGCTGTTTTTT
V: TRBV4-2; size: .; J: TRBJ2-5; length: 19; D: TRBD1; CDR3: CASSQVWSTDRQGRETQYF; DNA: TGTGCCAGCAGCCAAGTGTGGTCCACGGACCGACAGGGTCGAGAGACCCAGTACTTC
V: TRBV14; size: .; J: TRBJ1-2; length: 13; D: .; CDR3: CASSHPQGYGYTF; DNA: TGTGCCAGCAGCCATCCCCAGGGCTATGGCTACACCTTC
V: TRBV7-7; size: .; J: TRBJ2-5; length: 13; D: .; CDR3: CASSLSLAETQYF; DNA: TGTGCCAGCAGCTTAAGCTTGGCGGAGACCCAGTACTTC